These 27 T cell receptor beta chains were all obtained from the same sample, sequenced in a study of blood T cells in healthy people across ages. Primers used in a second PCR of about 7 to 12 cycles were a sample-barcoded 5' primer and a J-beta primer mix. In TCRdb, the 5' RACE reads were re-called with MiXCR into one record per CDR3 protein. The sample lists more than 900,000 distinct CDR3 sequences, roughly 29% occurring once. These data are also associated with another study on T cells of mothers and their children.

Sequencing was carried out using blood. These receptors were taken from a woman in her thirties or forties in good health.

This clonotype has only one observation. A much larger clone sits a single nucleotide away, making a read error possible. The chain combines TRBV6-6 with TRBJ1-5; unclear D gene. The germline CDR1 and CDR2 sequences are MNHNY and SVGAGI (reference sequence). The CDR3 is made up of 13 amino acids. CDR3 nucleotides: TGTACCAGCAGTAACCAAGGCAATCAGCCCCAGCATTTT. It yields the protein CTSSNQGNQPQHF.

The genes are TRBV12-3 or TRBV12-4 and TRBJ1-1; D might be TRBD1 (5 bases). V shed 7 bases and J shed 2 bases, with 14 bases lying between them. This CDR3 contains 14 residues. The CDR3 region has the DNA TGTGCCAGCAAAGTTATGGGGCTTAACACTGAAGCTTTCTTT. This codes for CASKVMGLNTEAFF.

In this sample, this clonotype turned up many times. The chain combines TRBV28 with TRBJ2-5, with a weak D call TRBD1 (6 bases). CDR3 size: 15 residues. V was clipped by 2 bases and J by 5 bases, with 15 bases between them. From germline, CDR1 is MDHEN and CDR2 SYDVKM. The CDR3 protein is CASSLLQGMGETQYF. CDR3 DNA sequence: TGTGCCAGCAGTTTACTACAGGGTATGGGGGAGACCCAGTACTTC.

The rearrangement uses TRBV23-1 and TRBJ2-1, with D maybe TRBD2 (6 bases). TRBV23-1 is an ORF, and what it does is uncertain. Trimming shortened V by 4 bases and J by 3 bases, and 13 bases separated the two germline ends. The CDR3 has 15 residues. CDR3 DNA sequence: TGCGCCAGCAGTCTGTGGGAGGTTTTCTACAATGAGCAGTTCTTC. Amino acid sequence: CASSLWEVFYNEQFF.

This sequence joins TRBV18 and TRBJ2-5, with D perhaps assigned TRBD1 or TRBD2 (6 bases each). The CDR3 contains 14 residues. CDR1 is KGHSH, CDR2 LQKENI, per germline. Trimming took 2 bases from V and 11 from J, leaving 18 bases between them. CDR3 nucleotide sequence: TGTGCCAGCTCACCAGGATTGGGGGGCAATGAGCAGTACTTC. Translated: CASSPGLGGNEQYF.

The CDR3 here is CASSDSVSRDIDEQFF. CDR3 sequence (DNA): TGTGCCAGCAGTGACTCGGTCAGCAGGGACATTGATGAGCAGTTCTTC. The chain carries TRBV6-4 and TRBJ2-1; D is perhaps TRBD1 (6 bases). Deletions cut 0 bases from V and 8 bases from J, with 17 bases between. The CDR3 has 16 amino acids. CDR1 is MRHNA and CDR2 is SNTAGT in the germline V gene.

This clonotype has only a few counts. The chain is built from TRBV10-3 and TRBJ1-1; D not resolved. The CDR3 sequence is 11 residues long. Germline assignment: CDR1 ENHRY and CDR2 SYGVKD. V was pared by 5 bases and J by 4 bases, with 5 bases between. The CDR3 here is CAISRSTEAFF. In nucleotides, the CDR3 is TGTGCCATCAGTAGATCCACTGAAGCTTTCTTT.

This clonotype was found once. The rearrangement joins TRBV5-1 to TRBJ2-2, with D perhaps TRBD2 (5 bases). This CDR3 spans 16 amino acids. Germline CDR1 is SGHRS and CDR2 is YFSETQ. Trimming pared 4 bases from V and 2 bases from J, leaving 15 bases between. The CDR3 DNA reads as TGCGCCAGCAGCCCGATGGTAGGACTTAACACCGGGGAGCTGTTTTTT. It codes for CASSPMVGLNTGELFF.

This clonotype was detected only once. As DNA, the CDR3 is TGTGCCACCAGCAGAGCGGGATTTAGCGGGAGGGAGGATGAGCAGTTCTTC. Protein: CATSRAGFSGREDEQFF. The chain combines TRBV15 with TRBJ2-1, with 11 bases identical to TRBD2. After removal of 1 base from V and 8 bases from J, the junction contained 10 bases not matched to a gene. There are 17 residues in the CDR3. Germline lookup yields CDR1 LNHNV and CDR2 YYDKDF (reference sequence).

The chain couples TRBV6-2 or TRBV6-3 to TRBJ2-4; a possible D gene is TRBD2 (6 bases). Near its end, the DNA agrees better with TRBJ2-7, so the J call may be wrong. CDR3 length equals 13 residues. Germline CDR1 is MNHEY and CDR2 is SVGEGT. The CDR3 sequence is CASGGTGFDEQYF. CDR3 coding DNA: TGTGCCAGCGGGGGGACTGGCTTCGACGAGCAGTACTTC.

The rearrangement joins TRBV9 to TRBJ2-2, with 10 bases lining up with TRBD1. V was clipped by 4 bases and J by 3 bases; unmatched bases: 6. The germline V gene encodes CDR1 SGDLS and CDR2 YYNGEE. The CDR3 is 16 residues long. CDR3 protein: CASSLMGQGYTGELFF. CDR3 DNA sequence: TGTGCCAGCAGCCTTATGGGACAGGGGTACACCGGGGAGCTGTTTTTT.

This clonotype has a handful of counts. The V and J genes are TRBV18 and TRBJ2-3; TRBD2 matches 10 bases. Germline-derived CDR1 and CDR2 are KGHSH and LQKENI. The V and J ends lost 3 bases and 4 bases, in that order; junction bases with no gene match: 13. The CDR3 contains 18 residues. CDR3 sequence (DNA): TGTGCCAGCTCACCGGCCTTTTCCGGACTAGCGGCCCCAGATACGCAGTATTTT. Its translation: CASSPAFSGLAAPDTQYF.

V is TRBV9 and J is TRBJ1-2; 7 positions match TRBD1. With 4 bases clipped from V and 4 bases from J, the junction kept 7 bases outside the gene matches. The CDR3 sequence is 14 residues long. Germline V CDR1 and CDR2: SGDLS, YYNGEE. CDR3 bases: TGTGCCAGCAGCCCACCGACAGGGTCCTATGGCTACACCTTC. Its protein is CASSPPTGSYGYTF.

This clonotype came up many times. This chain joins TRBV20-1 and TRBJ2-4, with a possible D match to TRBD1 (6 bases). Looked up from germline, CDR1 is DFQATT and CDR2 is SNEGSKA (reference sequence). V gave up 0 bases and J gave up 5 bases, with 11 bases separating them. The CDR3 has 14 amino acids. The CDR3 coding sequence is TGCAGTGCTAGAGACTCGGGACACCAAAACATTCAGTACTTC. Translation: CSARDSGHQNIQYF.

This clonotype was observed many times. This chain joins TRBV6-1 and TRBJ1-2, with 8 bases matching TRBD1. J gave up 4 bases and V 7 bases, and 5 bases lay outside the gene matches. CDR1 MNHNS and CDR2 SASEGT come from the germline V gene. This CDR3 is built from 13 residues. CDR3 sequence (DNA): TGTGCCAGCACGAGGGACAGGATCTATGGCTACACCTTC. Amino acids: CASTRDRIYGYTF.

As regards this clonotype: A much larger clonotype is one base distant, so this may be a read error. This chain links TRBV7-3 with TRBJ2-7; D gene uncertain. The CDR3 runs to 16 residues. Deletions cut 5 bases from V and 2 bases from J, with 19 bases between. Germline-derived CDR1 and CDR2 are SGHTA and FQGTGA. CDR3 in DNA: TGTGCCAGCAGCCCCGGTAACTTTGGGCCTCCCTACGAGCAGTACTTC. Its protein product is CASSPGNFGPPYEQYF.

The rearrangement joins TRBV14 to TRBJ2-2, with no clear D. There are 15 residues in the CDR3. V lost 1 base to trimming and J lost 4 bases, with 10 bases between them. Germline loops: CDR1 SGHDN, CDR2 FVKESK. This CDR3 reads CASSQVSGGTGELFF. In nucleotides, the CDR3 is TGTGCCAGCAGCCAAGTGTCCGGCGGCACCGGGGAGCTGTTTTTT.

V and J are TRBV20-1 and TRBJ1-2; unclear D gene. The CDR3 is 14 residues long. Trimming pared 2 bases from V and 8 bases from J, leaving 18 bases between. The V gene's germline CDR1 is DFQATT and CDR2 SNEGSKA (reference sequence). CDR3 nucleotide sequence: TGCAGTGCTAGAACCATACGGGAAGAGGACGGCTACACCTTC. Translating gives CSARTIREEDGYTF.

The chain combines TRBV10-3 with TRBJ1-2, with TRBD1 matching 10 bases. The CDR3 totals 15 residues. J lost 2 bases, V lost 6 bases, and 6 bases had no gene match. Looked up from germline, CDR1 is ENHRY and CDR2 is SYGVKD. The CDR3 loop reads CAIRMTGQGNYGYTF. In DNA, the CDR3 is TGTGCCATCAGGATGACGGGACAGGGGAACTATGGCTACACCTTC.

This clonotype was detected only a few times. The chain carries TRBV6-1 and TRBJ2-6; perhaps TRBD1 as D (6 bases). Trimming removed 11 bases at V and 1 base at J, with 12 bases between. CDR3 length equals 14 residues. In germline, CDR1 is MNHNS, CDR2 SASEGT. For the CDR3, the DNA is TGTGCCGGCATGGGGGCTTCTGGGGCCAACGTCCTGACTTTC. Its protein is CAGMGASGANVLTF.

Of note for this clonotype: The junction does not match germline at one end; this may be a read error. The chain carries TRBV7-8 and TRBJ2-5; D is unresolved. The CDR3 runs to 14 residues. Germline V CDR1 and CDR2: SGHVS, FQNEAQ. CDR3: CTSSLPLPSETQYF. In nucleotides, the CDR3 is TGTACCAGCAGCTTACCTCTTCCGAGCGAGACCCAGTACTTC. The complete variable domain, with remaining parts taken from reference TRBV7-8 and TRBJ2-5, reads GAGVSQSPRYKVAKRGQDVALRCDPISGHVSLFWYQQALGQGPEFLTYFQNEAQLDKSGLPSDRFFAERPEGSVSTLKIQRTQQEDSAVYLCTSSLPLPSETQYFGPGTRLLVL.

This clonotype has ten or more counts. This sequence joins TRBV9 and TRBJ2-3, with a possible D match to TRBD1 (5 bases). Germline CDR1 SGDLS, CDR2 YYNGEE. V gave up 3 bases and J gave up 0 bases, with 8 bases separating them. The CDR3 loop spans 14 amino acids. The CDR3 spells CASSGQSSTDTQYF. In nucleotides, the CDR3 is TGTGCCAGCAGCGGACAGTCTAGCACAGATACGCAGTATTTT.

This clonotype was seen a handful of times. Since a much larger clone is just one base distant, this may be a read error. The rearrangement joins TRBV10-3 to TRBJ2-7, with 10 bases fitting TRBD2. Germline assignment: CDR1 ENHRY and CDR2 SYGVKD. CDR3 size: 13 residues. V lost 8 bases to trimming and J lost 7 bases; unmatched junction nucleotides: 8. The CDR3: CAIGTSVYNEQYF. The CDR3 DNA follows: TGTGCCATCGGGACTAGCGTCTACAATGAGCAGTACTTC.

This clonotype was detected ten times or more. The chain recombines TRBV27 with TRBJ2-1, with 9 positions matching TRBD1. The CDR3 consists of 14 residues. V gave up 6 bases and J gave up 7 bases; unmatched junction bases: 7. Germline CDR1 is MNHEY and CDR2 is SMNVEV (reference sequence). CDR3 residues: CASREQGAGNEQFF. The CDR3 DNA reads as TGTGCCAGCAGGGAACAGGGGGCGGGAAATGAGCAGTTCTTC.

This clonotype was recorded a few times. The chain uses TRBV6-5 and TRBJ1-5; 7 bases are a match to TRBD1. This CDR3 spans 16 amino acids. The V gene end was trimmed by 5 bases and the J gene end by 1 base; junction bases not matched to a gene: 8. Germline V gives CDR1 MNHEY, CDR2 SVGAGI. CDR3 loop: CASSPRQGVSNQPQHF. CDR3 in DNA: TGTGCCAGCAGTCCCCGACAGGGAGTCAGCAATCAGCCCCAGCATTTT.

The V and J genes are TRBV14 and TRBJ1-2, with a possible D match to TRBD1 (6 bases). CDR1 and CDR2 from the germline V gene are SGHDN and FVKESK. The CDR3 is made up of 14 amino acids. Trimming removed 5 bases at V and 4 bases at J, with 14 bases between. The chain's CDR3 is CASSYVGGTYGYTF. CDR3 DNA: TGTGCCAGCAGCTACGTCGGGGGCACCTATGGCTACACCTTC.

There are a few counts of this clonotype. V and J are TRBV3-1 and TRBJ2-5; perhaps TRBD2 as D (6 bases). Gene TRBJ2-7 matches the end of the DNA better, so the J call may be wrong. CDR1 is LGHDT and CDR2 is YNNKEL in the germline V gene (reference sequence). The CDR3 covers 13 residues. CDR3 sequence: CASSQAGGTEQYF. Written as DNA, the CDR3 is TGTGCCAGCAGCCAAGCCGGAGGGACCGAGCAGTACTTC.